These T cell receptor beta chains were read from a single sample in a study of CD8+ T cells in alopecia areata. Sequencing used immunoSEQ multiplex PCR; TCRdb keeps in-frame clones, though not all of them. The table lists 150,000 to 200,000 clones, around three fifths of them singletons. The sequenced sample was CD4+ T cells sorted from blood, obtained at week 24, from a patient treated with tofacitinib. These receptors all come from a human donor with alopecia areata. Each CDR3 is given with its conserved first and last residue. Each record gives: J gene, clone size, V gene, D gene, CDR3 protein, CDR3 DNA. The D gene is left open where the match is weak. Clone size is stated in some rows and not others, as once, few, many or a class when expanded.

J gene: TRBJ1-2
clone size: -
V gene: TRBV29-1
D gene: -
CDR3 protein: CSVEDQGVINGYTF
CDR3 DNA: TGCAGCGTTGAAGACCAAGGGGTTATAAATGGCTACACCTTC

J gene: TRBJ1-4
clone size: few
V gene: TRBV6-1
D gene: -
CDR3 protein: CASSERGTLKEKLFF
CDR3 DNA: TGTGCCAGCAGTGAACGAGGGACGTTAAAAGAAAAACTGTTTTTT

J gene: TRBJ1-1
clone size: -
V gene: TRBV29-1
D gene: -
CDR3 protein: CSVALLLGYTEAFF
CDR3 DNA: TGCAGCGTTGCTCTACTACTAGGGTACACTGAAGCTTTCTTT

J gene: TRBJ1-1
clone size: -
V gene: TRBV30
D gene: -
CDR3 protein: CAWRVGWNTEAFF
CDR3 DNA: TGTGCCTGGAGAGTCGGATGGAACACTGAAGCTTTCTTT

J gene: TRBJ2-1
clone size: -
V gene: TRBV30
D gene: TRBD1
CDR3 protein: CAWNGQGARNEQFF
CDR3 DNA: TGTGCCTGGAACGGACAGGGGGCGAGGAATGAGCAGTTCTTC

J gene: TRBJ2-7
clone size: few
V gene: TRBV29-1
D gene: -
CDR3 protein: CSVEVILGGEQYF
CDR3 DNA: TGCAGCGTTGAGGTCATTCTGGGCGGCGAGCAGTACTTC

J gene: TRBJ2-7
clone size: -
V gene: TRBV23-1
D gene: -
CDR3 protein: CASSQSALGPRGYEQYF
CDR3 DNA: TGCGCCAGCAGTCAATCCGCCTTGGGACCGAGAGGCTACGAGCAGTACTTC

J gene: TRBJ1-4
clone size: few
V gene: TRBV4-1
D gene: -
CDR3 protein: CASSQDGTSNEKLFF
CDR3 DNA: TGCGCCAGCAGCCAAGACGGGACCTCTAATGAAAAACTGTTTTTT

J gene: TRBJ1-1
clone size: few
V gene: TRBV29-1
D gene: -
CDR3 protein: CSVVQGENTEAFF
CDR3 DNA: TGCAGCGTCGTACAGGGAGAGAACACTGAAGCTTTCTTT

J gene: TRBJ2-6
clone size: -
V gene: TRBV9
D gene: TRBD1
CDR3 protein: CASSVEGARGANVLTF
CDR3 DNA: TGTGCCAGCAGCGTAGAGGGGGCGCGTGGGGCCAACGTCCTGACTTTC

J gene: TRBJ1-2
clone size: -
V gene: TRBV7-2
D gene: -
CDR3 protein: CASSLDGRYGYTF
CDR3 DNA: TGTGCCAGCAGCTTAGATGGCAGATATGGCTACACCTTC

J gene: TRBJ1-2
clone size: -
V gene: TRBV7-2
D gene: -
CDR3 protein: CASSLQGDYGYTF
CDR3 DNA: TGTGCCAGCAGCTTACAGGGTGACTATGGCTACACCTTC

J gene: TRBJ2-5
clone size: few
V gene: TRBV6-6
D gene: -
CDR3 protein: CASSYPSIQETQYF
CDR3 DNA: TGTGCCAGCAGTTACCCTAGTATCCAAGAGACCCAGTACTTC

J gene: TRBJ2-7
clone size: -
V gene: TRBV30
D gene: TRBD1
CDR3 protein: CAWGTGMYEQYF
CDR3 DNA: TGTGCCTGGGGGACAGGGATGTACGAGCAGTACTTC

J gene: TRBJ1-5
clone size: -
V gene: TRBV29-1
D gene: -
CDR3 protein: CSGPGVSQPQHF
CDR3 DNA: TGCAGCGGTCCAGGGGTGAGTCAGCCCCAGCATTTT

J gene: TRBJ1-2
clone size: -
V gene: TRBV7-2
D gene: -
CDR3 protein: CASYPNNRNYGYTF
CDR3 DNA: TGTGCCAGCTACCCTAACAACAGGAACTATGGCTACACCTTC

J gene: TRBJ1-1
clone size: -
V gene: TRBV7-2
D gene: -
CDR3 protein: CASRLMNTEAFF
CDR3 DNA: TGTGCCAGCAGGTTAATGAACACTGAAGCTTTCTTT

J gene: TRBJ2-5
clone size: -
V gene: TRBV27
D gene: -
CDR3 protein: CASRITGWGETQYF
CDR3 DNA: TGTGCCAGCAGAATTACAGGGTGGGGAGAGACCCAGTACTTC

J gene: TRBJ1-1
clone size: once
V gene: TRBV18
D gene: TRBD1
CDR3 protein: CASSPSKITGENTEAFF
CDR3 DNA: TGTGCCAGCTCACCTAGCAAAATAACAGGGGAGAACACTGAAGCTTTCTTT

J gene: TRBJ2-7
clone size: few
V gene: TRBV30
D gene: -
CDR3 protein: CAWKLRGGSYEQYF
CDR3 DNA: TGTGCCTGGAAGTTAAGGGGAGGATCCTACGAGCAGTACTTC

J gene: TRBJ1-1
clone size: -
V gene: TRBV29-1
D gene: TRBD1
CDR3 protein: CSVIQGRTEAFF
CDR3 DNA: TGCAGCGTTATACAGGGGAGGACTGAAGCTTTCTTT

J gene: TRBJ1-6
clone size: -
V gene: TRBV30
D gene: -
CDR3 protein: CAWSVLPLAAGGVSDSPLHF
CDR3 DNA: TGTGCCTGGAGTGTACTTCCCCTGGCTGCGGGGGGCGTCTCGGATTCACCCCTCCACTTT

J gene: TRBJ2-7
clone size: -
V gene: TRBV30
D gene: -
CDR3 protein: CAWSVWGGAYEQYF
CDR3 DNA: TGTGCCTGGAGTGTATGGGGGGGCGCCTACGAGCAGTACTTC

J gene: TRBJ1-2
clone size: once
V gene: TRBV30
D gene: -
CDR3 protein: CAWGGTHGYTF
CDR3 DNA: TGTGCCTGGGGAGGAACCCATGGCTACACCTTC

J gene: TRBJ2-7
clone size: -
V gene: TRBV7-9
D gene: TRBD1
CDR3 protein: CASTPGTGGFGEQYF
CDR3 DNA: TGTGCCAGCACCCCCGGGACAGGGGGCTTTGGCGAGCAGTACTTC

J gene: TRBJ2-3
clone size: once
V gene: TRBV7-3
D gene: TRBD2
CDR3 protein: CASSPGLAGVGGTDTQYF
CDR3 DNA: TGTGCCAGCAGCCCGGGACTAGCGGGGGTGGGAGGCACAGATACGCAGTATTTT

J gene: TRBJ2-1
clone size: -
V gene: TRBV5-1
D gene: -
CDR3 protein: CASSPSELGGNEQFF
CDR3 DNA: TGCGCCAGCAGCCCTAGTGAACTAGGGGGCAATGAGCAGTTCTTC

J gene: TRBJ1-1
clone size: -
V gene: TRBV19
D gene: TRBD1
CDR3 protein: CASSIGQGGTEAFF
CDR3 DNA: TGTGCCAGTAGTATAGGACAGGGTGGCACTGAAGCTTTCTTT

J gene: TRBJ1-2
clone size: -
V gene: TRBV6-4
D gene: -
CDR3 protein: CASSDSDRRGYTF
CDR3 DNA: TGTGCCAGCAGTGATTCGGACAGACGGGGCTACACCTTC

J gene: TRBJ1-2
clone size: -
V gene: TRBV29-1
D gene: -
CDR3 protein: CSGTQSNYGYTF
CDR3 DNA: TGCAGCGGGACCCAATCTAACTATGGCTACACCTTC

J gene: TRBJ1-2
clone size: -
V gene: TRBV30
D gene: -
CDR3 protein: CAWSPSNGGYTF
CDR3 DNA: TGTGCCTGGAGTCCCTCTAATGGGGGCTACACCTTC

J gene: TRBJ1-6
clone size: -
V gene: TRBV15
D gene: -
CDR3 protein: CATSRQTNSPLHF
CDR3 DNA: TGTGCCACCAGCAGACAGACTAATTCACCCCTCCACTTT

J gene: TRBJ2-2
clone size: -
V gene: TRBV19
D gene: TRBD1
CDR3 protein: CASSILLTGGNRAGELFF
CDR3 DNA: TGTGCCAGTAGTATACTTCTCACAGGGGGTAATCGGGCCGGGGAGCTGTTTTTT

J gene: TRBJ2-1
clone size: -
V gene: TRBV5-1
D gene: -
CDR3 protein: CASSPTGAGVNEQFF
CDR3 DNA: TGCGCCAGCAGCCCAACCGGGGCAGGGGTCAATGAGCAGTTCTTC

J gene: TRBJ2-1
clone size: -
V gene: TRBV7-2
D gene: TRBD1
CDR3 protein: CASSLRTGWDEQFF
CDR3 DNA: TGCGCCAGCAGCCTCCGGACAGGTTGGGATGAGCAGTTCTTC

J gene: TRBJ1-1
clone size: -
V gene: TRBV30
D gene: TRBD1
CDR3 protein: CAGDAGGTEAFF
CDR3 DNA: TGTGCCGGGGACGCAGGGGGCACTGAAGCTTTCTTT

J gene: TRBJ1-6
clone size: -
V gene: TRBV9
D gene: -
CDR3 protein: CASSVSETGSYNSPLHF
CDR3 DNA: TGTGCCAGCAGCGTATCCGAGACAGGCTCCTATAATTCACCCCTCCACTTT

J gene: TRBJ1-6
clone size: -
V gene: TRBV14
D gene: TRBD1
CDR3 protein: CASSQDYWPGGHTYNSPLHF
CDR3 DNA: TGTGCCAGCAGCCAAGATTATTGGCCAGGGGGCCACACCTATAATTCACCCCTCCACTTT

J gene: TRBJ1-1
clone size: few
V gene: TRBV13
D gene: -
CDR3 protein: CASSPLGGTEAFF
CDR3 DNA: TGTGCCAGCAGCCCCCTTGGAGGAACTGAAGCTTTCTTT

J gene: TRBJ2-7
clone size: -
V gene: TRBV29-1
D gene: -
CDR3 protein: CSVRTVLSYEQYF
CDR3 DNA: TGCAGCGTTAGGACAGTCCTCTCCTACGAGCAGTACTTC

J gene: TRBJ2-3
clone size: -
V gene: TRBV29-1
D gene: TRBD2
CDR3 protein: CSAGTSSSDTQYF
CDR3 DNA: TGCAGCGCCGGGACTAGCTCCTCAGATACGCAGTATTTT

J gene: TRBJ2-3
clone size: -
V gene: TRBV6-5
D gene: -
CDR3 protein: CASSYEGKGGDTQYF
CDR3 DNA: TGTGCCAGCAGTTACGAGGGGAAAGGGGGAGATACGCAGTATTTT

J gene: TRBJ1-5
clone size: few
V gene: TRBV10-3
D gene: TRBD1
CDR3 protein: CAISGQGRGNQPQHF
CDR3 DNA: TGTGCCATCAGTGGACAGGGAAGGGGCAATCAGCCCCAGCATTTT

J gene: TRBJ1-1
clone size: few
V gene: TRBV2
D gene: -
CDR3 protein: CASNQLGANTEAFF
CDR3 DNA: TGTGCCAGCAACCAGCTAGGAGCCAACACTGAAGCTTTCTTT

J gene: TRBJ1-3
clone size: many
V gene: TRBV5-1
D gene: TRBD1
CDR3 protein: CASSPGVPGQAKLLSGNTIYF
CDR3 DNA: TGCGCCAGCAGCCCAGGAGTTCCAGGACAGGCGAAACTGCTCTCTGGAAACACCATATATTTT

J gene: TRBJ2-1
clone size: -
V gene: TRBV5-1
D gene: TRBD1
CDR3 protein: CASSLTGLGQFF
CDR3 DNA: TGTGCCAGCAGCTTGACAGGGTTGGGGCAGTTCTTC

J gene: TRBJ1-1
clone size: -
V gene: TRBV25-1
D gene: -
CDR3 protein: CASSDLRTDLGTEAFF
CDR3 DNA: TGTGCCAGCAGTGACCTAAGGACAGATCTCGGCACTGAAGCTTTCTTT

J gene: TRBJ2-7
clone size: few
V gene: TRBV5-1
D gene: TRBD2
CDR3 protein: CASSLEGTSAYEQYF
CDR3 DNA: TGCGCCAGCAGCTTGGAGGGGACTAGCGCCTACGAGCAGTACTTC

J gene: TRBJ2-2
clone size: -
V gene: TRBV30
D gene: -
CDR3 protein: CALQPRGYTGELFF
CDR3 DNA: TGTGCCTTGCAACCACGGGGGTACACCGGGGAGCTGTTTTTT

J gene: TRBJ1-5
clone size: few
V gene: TRBV30
D gene: -
CDR3 protein: CAWSVGLGGNQPQHF
CDR3 DNA: TGTGCCTGGAGTGTAGGGCTGGGGGGCAATCAGCCCCAGCATTTT

J gene: TRBJ2-7
clone size: -
V gene: TRBV9
D gene: TRBD2
CDR3 protein: CASSVDPSGNYEQYF
CDR3 DNA: TGTGCCAGCAGCGTAGATCCTAGCGGGAACTACGAGCAGTACTTC

J gene: TRBJ1-2
clone size: -
V gene: TRBV30
D gene: TRBD1
CDR3 protein: CAWKPGQNYGYTF
CDR3 DNA: TGTGCCTGGAAGCCGGGACAGAACTATGGCTACACCTTC

J gene: TRBJ1-1
clone size: once
V gene: TRBV5-1
D gene: -
CDR3 protein: CASSFALQGTENTEAFF
CDR3 DNA: TGCGCCAGCAGCTTTGCCCTTCAAGGGACCGAAAACACTGAAGCTTTCTTT